The T cell receptor (beta chain) under discussion was sequenced for a study of blood T cells in healthy people across ages (dated by TCRdb to between 2014 and 2016). A note on the overall study: In model experiments, template switching captured roughly one uniquely barcoded TCR beta cDNA molecule for every two T cells. The study measured age-related changes in TCR beta repertoire diversity using deep sequencing normalized with unique cDNA molecular identifiers. The donors were split into four age groups: young (average about 16 years), middle-aged (about 40), aged (roughly 60) and long-lived (roughly 86). Donors of different ages were randomly distributed across sequencing lanes to avoid experimental bias. Using the same blood draw, the study looked at two additional independent replicas of 1 million unique cDNA reads for two donors, one aged 18 to 30 and the other aged 80 or older.

Counted from cysteine to phenylalanine, this CDR3 has 14 amino acids. Just the 42-base CDR3 DNA is kept, in frame starting at base 1. The germline V gene specifies SGHRS as CDR1 and YFSETQ as CDR2. Trimming at the junction amounts to 4 bases on V and 5 bases on J, and the germline ends lie 15 bases apart. Libraries were built with 5' RACE. For sequencing, an Illumina HiSeq 2500 was employed. A second roughly 7 to 11 cycle PCR used a sample-barcoded 5' primer and a J-beta primer mix. Each TCR beta cDNA molecule received a unique molecular identifier from a template-switch 5' adaptor carrying 12 random nucleotides. At least 2.5 million CDR3-containing paired-end reads were obtained from each sample. All of the RNA was converted into first-strand cDNA using the Mint cDNA synthesis kit, with a TRBC-specific oligonucleotide serving as the primer. Following uracil-DNA glycosylase treatment, a first 18-cycle PCR with universal primers M1SS and BC2_uni_R was performed on all cDNA. Regarding the original processing steps: For normalization, 1 million high-quality reads were randomly selected from each sample, with every read carrying a distinct molecular identifier. Instead of being binned into consensus sequences, reads with shared molecular identifiers were discarded. CDR3 identification, clonotype clustering and error correction used MiTCR with a Q25 quality threshold and the strictest error-elimination algorithm. A nonparametric unseen species model with Euler transformation was used to estimate lower-bound total TCR beta diversity. The public reads were quality trimmed at Q25 with fastp and then assembled into clones with MiXCR by TCRdb, keeping productive beta chains. Every entry covers one CDR3 protein and lists the most common genes and DNA from its rows. For this entry, the V and J calls and clone size follow TCRdb and not the study's own pipeline. This sample holds 1.5 million to 2 million distinct CDR3 sequences; 34% were observed only once. Together, the top ten hold about 11% of the sample.

This clonotype was detected only a few times. The antigen this receptor binds is unknown. No quality values exist for individual bases; no much larger clone is one base distant. Overall results and qualifications from the work: The long-lived group showed more naive CD4+ T cells, fewer expanded clones and increased TCR diversity than the aged group, suggesting age selection. Since profiling was done on bulk unsorted PBMCs, naive and antigen-experienced compartments could not be conclusively compared. The percentage of naive T cells measured by flow cytometry correlated strongly with observed TCR beta diversity. Because donor CMV infection status was unknown, age-related changes in expanded clonotypes were potentially confounded. Observed TCR beta diversity per million T cells fell roughly linearly with age, and a significant reduction was already apparent by age roughly 40. Estimates of total diversity based on one million sequenced T cells were considered lower bounds and underestimates.

The roughly 39 donors, aged about 6 to 100 years, were systemically healthy Caucasian individuals from Russia. Approximately 9.7 milliliters of peripheral blood were drawn from each donor into EDTA-treated Vacutainer tubes. Ficoll-Paque density-gradient centrifugation was used to isolate PBMCs, with at least 6.5 million per sample. Trizol reagent was used to extract total RNA from the PBMCs, yielding at least 5.5 micrograms per sample. The percentages of naive CD45RAhigh/CD27high T cells were determined by flow cytometry on a PBMC aliquot from every donor. The receptor was derived from a young woman in good health. Sequencing was performed on blood. The receptor chain draws on TRBV5-1 and TRBJ2-5; the D gene is perhaps TRBD2, on 5 matching bases. Read as DNA, the sequence is TGCGCCAGCAGCGACGGAGGTAGTGGGGAGACCCAGTACTTC. The translation is CASSDGGSGETQYF.